These 21 T cell receptor beta chains were sequenced from one sample in a study of cytomegalovirus exposure and HLA in healthy donors. Vbeta (60) and Jbeta (13) primers were used in the PCR. Clones were read by immunoSEQ multiplex PCR, and TCRdb kept only the in-frame ones, dropping some. The sample lists about 89,000 clones; approximately 89% were seen once. The source material was PBMCs. The source is a man aged 30 to 45 in good health and CMV-seropositive.

This chain uses TRBV2 with TRBJ1-4; the match to TRBD1 covers 10 bases. V lost 1 base, J lost 1 base, and 6 bases stayed unmatched. Germline V gene lookup returns CDR1 SNHLY and CDR2 FYNNEI. CDR3 size: 18 residues. DNA of the CDR3: TGTGCCAGCAGTGAAGTTTTCGGGGACAGGGGAACTAATGAAAAACTGTTTTTT. Its protein is CASSEVFGDRGTNEKLFF.

The chain combines TRBV15 with TRBJ1-5, with TRBD1 identical over 7 bases. Germline V gene sequence: CDR1 LNHNV, CDR2 YYDKDF (reference sequence). Trimming took 1 base from V and 0 from J; bases not matched to a gene: 3. This CDR3 comprises 16 residues. Written as DNA, the CDR3 is TGTGCCACCAGCAGAGGGACAGGAGATAGCAATCAGCCCCAGCATTTT. Translated, it gives CATSRGTGDSNQPQHF. Full variable domain (missing parts from reference TRBV15 and TRBJ1-5): DAMVIQNPRYQVTQFGKPVTLSCSQTLNHNVMYWYQQKSSQAPKLLFHYYDKDFNNEADTPDNFQSRRPNTSFCFLDIRSPGLGDTAMYLCATSRGTGDSNQPQHFGDGTRLSIL.

The chain uses TRBV15 and TRBJ1-5; D is perhaps TRBD1 (6 bases). CDR3 length: 17 amino acids. The germline V and J ends were trimmed by 0 bases and 7 bases, with 19 bases remaining between them. The germline gives CDR1 LNHNV, CDR2 YYDKDF (reference sequence). Here the CDR3 reads CATSREKVARGGQPQHF. The CDR3, as DNA: TGTGCCACCAGCAGAGAAAAGGTCGCCAGGGGTGGACAGCCCCAGCATTTT.

V is TRBV19 and J is TRBJ1-5; TRBD1 might be the D (6 bases). CDR1 and CDR2 from the germline V gene are LNHDA and SQIVND (reference sequence). V lost 6 bases to trimming and J lost 4 bases, with 19 bases between them. The CDR3 has 16 amino acids. The CDR3 is CASRRAGAQSNQPQHF. The CDR3 DNA reads as TGTGCCAGTAGGAGGGCGGGGGCGCAGTCGAATCAGCCCCAGCATTTT.

This clone was detected a few times. J is TRBJ1-5 and V is TRBV6-6; D unresolved. Trimming pared 6 bases from V and 0 bases from J, leaving 12 bases between. Germline loops: CDR1 MNHNY, CDR2 SVGAGI (reference sequence). The CDR3 sequence is 15 residues long. Written as DNA, the CDR3 is TGTGCCAGCAGCCACAGAGATTCTAGCAATCAGCCCCAGCATTTT. Its protein product is CASSHRDSSNQPQHF.

The rearrangement links TRBV9 to TRBJ2-7; unclear D gene. V dropped 0 bases and J dropped 3 bases, with 16 bases sitting between them. Germline loops: CDR1 SGDLS, CDR2 YYNGEE. There are 16 residues in the CDR3. The CDR3 is CASSVGGTPRGYEQYF. The CDR3 DNA sequence: TGTGCCAGCAGCGTAGGCGGCACCCCCAGAGGCTACGAGCAGTACTTC. The full variable domain, with the rest looked up from reference TRBV9 and TRBJ2-7, is DSGVTQTPKHLITATGQRVTLRCSPRSGDLSVYWYQQSLDQGLQFLIQYYNGEERAKGNILERFSAQQFPDLHSELNLSSLELGDSALYFCASSVGGTPRGYEQYFGPGTRLTVT.

Here the CDR3 reads CASRALVGGSYNEQFF. The CDR3 nucleotides are TGTGCCAGTCGGGCGCTAGTGGGAGGCTCCTACAATGAGCAGTTCTTC. V is TRBV19 and J is TRBJ2-1; D might be TRBD2 (6 bases). Germline CDR1 is LNHDA and CDR2 is SQIVND (reference sequence). The CDR3 consists of 16 residues. Trimming removed 8 bases at V and 0 bases at J, with 17 bases between.

The gene calls are TRBV5-6 and TRBJ2-7, with 8 bases lining up with TRBD2. From germline, CDR1 is SGHDT and CDR2 YYEEEE. J gave up 1 base and V 1 base, and 10 bases lay outside the gene matches. The CDR3 runs 17 residues. CDR3 sequence reads: CASSLFGRASSSYEQYF. The DNA for the CDR3 is TGTGCCAGCAGCTTGTTCGGGAGGGCCTCCTCTTCCTACGAGCAGTACTTC.

The J gene is TRBJ1-2, the V gene TRBV4-1, with TRBD1 matching over 7 bases. The germline V gene has CDR1 MGHRA and CDR2 YSYEKL. The CDR3 runs to 13 residues. Trimming at V came to 3 bases and at J to 3 bases, leaving 1 base not matched to a gene. The CDR3 sequence: CASSHQGDYGYTF. CDR3 DNA sequence: TGCGCCAGCAGCCACCAGGGGGACTATGGCTACACCTTC.

This clone was detected only once. The chain recombines TRBV5-1 with TRBJ1-3; maybe TRBD1 (5 bases). This CDR3 region has 13 residues. Trimming cost V 7 bases and J 2 bases, with 10 bases left between them. Germline V lookup: CDR1 SGHRS, CDR2 YFSETQ. CDR3 sequence reads: CASGTGTGNTIYF. The CDR3 DNA reads TGCGCCAGCGGTACAGGTACTGGAAACACCATATATTTT.

V and J are TRBV18 and TRBJ2-5; 11 positions match TRBD1. This CDR3 is built from 14 residues. The junction had 1 base not matched to a gene; V was cut back by 3 bases and J by 4 bases. In germline, CDR1 is KGHSH, CDR2 LQKENI. CDR3 protein: CASSPGTGGETQYF. The CDR3 nucleotides read TGTGCCAGCTCACCCGGGACAGGGGGAGAGACCCAGTACTTC.

This chain connects TRBV18 to TRBJ2-7, with 8 bases lining up with TRBD2. The CDR3 is 15 amino acids. Germline V CDR1 and CDR2: KGHSH, LQKENI. V lost 3 bases to trimming and J lost 1 base; unmatched junction nucleotides: 5. Here the CDR3 reads CASSPTSGISYEQYF. In DNA form, the CDR3 reads TGTGCCAGCTCACCTACTAGCGGAATATCCTACGAGCAGTACTTC.

The chain uses TRBV5-4 and TRBJ2-2; 7 positions agree with TRBD1. Germline V gives CDR1 SGHNT, CDR2 YYREEE (reference sequence). This CDR3 has 15 residues. J was trimmed by 4 bases and V by 3 bases; bases with no gene match: 6. CDR3 region: CASSSSGTVTGELFF. Written as DNA, the CDR3 is TGTGCCAGCAGCTCATCCGGGACAGTCACCGGGGAGCTGTTTTTT. Drawing the rest from reference TRBV5-4 and TRBJ2-2, the complete variable domain is ETGVTQSPTHLIKTRGQQVTLRCSSQSGHNTVSWYQQALGQGPQFIFQYYREEENGRGNFPPRFSGLQFPNYSSELNVNALELDDSALYLCASSSSGTVTGELFFGEGSRLTVL.

Only one count was recorded for this clone. This rearrangement joins TRBV6-5 to TRBJ2-7; D may be TRBD2 (7 bases). In germline, CDR1 is MNHEY, CDR2 SVGAGI. CDR3 length: 14 amino acids. V lost 11 bases and J lost 2, with 19 bases in between. The CDR3 loop reads CASKGQGTTYEQYF. In DNA, the CDR3 is TGTGCCTCTAAAGGGCAGGGGACTACCTACGAGCAGTACTTC.

This chain connects TRBV27 to TRBJ2-1; weak D call: TRBD2 (5 bases). This CDR3 is 14 amino acids long. Germline V gives CDR1 MNHEY, CDR2 SMNVEV (reference sequence). Trimming took 11 bases from V and 8 from J, leaving 22 bases between them. Here the CDR3 reads CAVLTSAFSHEQFF. The CDR3 DNA reads as TGTGCCGTACTCACTAGTGCTTTCTCCCATGAGCAGTTCTTC.

The chain employs TRBV5-1 and TRBJ1-3; D remains ambiguous. Germline values: CDR1 SGHRS, CDR2 YFSETQ. The CDR3 is 15 amino acids. V lost 4 bases and J lost 0, with 11 bases in between. The DNA for the CDR3 is TGCGCCAGCAGCCCAGTCCCCGACTCTGGAAACACCATATATTTT. Translating gives CASSPVPDSGNTIYF.

The chain couples TRBV28 to TRBJ1-2, with 10 bases matching TRBD1. Looked up from germline, CDR1 is MDHEN and CDR2 is SYDVKM. The V and J ends lost 8 bases and 5 bases, in that order; junction bases with no gene match: 11. The CDR3 runs to 15 residues. The DNA of the CDR3 is TGTGCCAGCGTTGAAACCGGGACAGGGGCTTATGGCTACACCTTC. Amino acid sequence: CASVETGTGAYGYTF.

V usage is TRBV9 and J usage is TRBJ2-5; 7 bases fit TRBD2. This CDR3 contains 15 residues. Per the germline V gene, CDR1 is SGDLS and CDR2 is YYNGEE. V shed 0 bases and J 1 base; nucleotides not matched to a gene: 3. CDR3 sequence: CASSVAASGQETQYF. The CDR3 coding sequence is TGTGCCAGCAGCGTAGCGGCTAGCGGCCAAGAGACCCAGTACTTC.

The chain uses TRBV5-4 and TRBJ2-1, with no clear D. V lost 4 bases and J lost 6, with 20 bases in between. The CDR3 extends over 16 amino acids. Germline loops: CDR1 SGHNT, CDR2 YYREEE (reference sequence). The CDR3 nucleotides are TGTGCCAGCAGCCCCCGCCCCCTAGAAACCAGCAATGAGCAGTTCTTC. This codes for CASSPRPLETSNEQFF.

Here the CDR3 DNA reads TGTGCCAGCAGTTCCGTACTTGCAACTAATGAAAAACTGTTTTTT. Protein sequence: CASSSVLATNEKLFF. The V gene is TRBV7-9, the J gene TRBJ1-4; no reliable D call. Trimming took off 6 bases at V and 0 bases at J, with 11 bases between the two ends. The germline V gene has CDR1 SEHNR and CDR2 FQNEAQ (reference sequence). This CDR3 is built from 15 residues.

The chain has TRBV2 and TRBJ2-3; D remains ambiguous. Trimming stripped 4 bases from V and 2 bases from J, with 19 bases between. The CDR3 has 17 amino acids. Germline V gene data show CDR1 as SNHLY and CDR2 as FYNNEI. The CDR3 is CASSGFSTNYPTDTQYF. The CDR3, as DNA: TGTGCCAGCAGTGGGTTCAGTACAAACTACCCCACAGATACGCAGTATTTT.